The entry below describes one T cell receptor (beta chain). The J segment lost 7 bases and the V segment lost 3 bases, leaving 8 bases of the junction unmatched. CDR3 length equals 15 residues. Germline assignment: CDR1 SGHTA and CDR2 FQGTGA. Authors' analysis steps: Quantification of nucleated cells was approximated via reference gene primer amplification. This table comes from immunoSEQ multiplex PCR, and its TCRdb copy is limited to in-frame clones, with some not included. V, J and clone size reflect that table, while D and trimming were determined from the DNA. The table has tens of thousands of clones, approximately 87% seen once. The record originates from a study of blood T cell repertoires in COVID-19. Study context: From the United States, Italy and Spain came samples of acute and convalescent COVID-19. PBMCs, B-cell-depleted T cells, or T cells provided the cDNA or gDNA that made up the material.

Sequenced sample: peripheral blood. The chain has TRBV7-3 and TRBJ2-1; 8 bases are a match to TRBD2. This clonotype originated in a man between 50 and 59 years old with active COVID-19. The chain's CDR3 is CASSFQAGVSNEQFF. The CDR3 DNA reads TGTGCCAGCAGCTTCCAAGCGGGAGTAAGTAATGAGCAGTTCTTC.